Below are 7 T cell receptor beta chains sequenced from a single sample in a study of blood T cell repertoires in COVID-19 (dated by TCRdb to 2019 to 2021). To prepare the library, the immunoSEQ multiplex PCR assay was applied. Sourced from immuneACCESS, this table was stored by TCRdb with only in-frame sequences that have V and J called. A share of the clones is absent; for the studies checked, an unresolved V gene accounts for under half, and the remainder has no known explanation. This sample gives fewer than 45,000 clones in total; roughly 90% of them show up just once. The ten biggest clones cover about 25% of the sample. The material sequenced was peripheral blood. Receptor source: a man between 60 and 75 years old with active or convalescent COVID-19.

The chain links TRBV5-1 to TRBJ1-1; 7 bases are a match to TRBD1. The germline V gene has CDR1 SGHRS and CDR2 YFSETQ. The CDR3 sequence is 16 residues long. The J segment lost 1 base and the V segment lost 0 bases, leaving 6 bases of the junction unmatched. The CDR3 DNA is TGCGCCAGCAGCTTGGGTCCCAGGGGGAAGAACACTGAAGCTTTCTTT. The encoded protein is CASSLGPRGKNTEAFF.

The chain joins TRBV19 to TRBJ2-3, with 9 bases that match TRBD2. Germline V lookup: CDR1 LNHDA, CDR2 SQIVND (reference sequence). V lost 3 bases and J lost 2; bases outside the gene matches: 6. The CDR3 length is 16 residues. The DNA for the CDR3 is TGTGCCAGTAGTATGGGGGCTAGCGGGGACACAGATACGCAGTATTTT. Protein product: CASSMGASGDTDTQYF.

The count of this clone is one. The J gene is TRBJ2-7, the V gene TRBV3-1 (or the pseudogene TRBV3-2); 9 nucleotides match TRBD2. J was trimmed by 3 bases and V by 4 bases; bases with no gene match: 7. The CDR3 runs 15 residues. Germline V lookup: CDR1 LGHDT, CDR2 YNNKEL (reference sequence). CDR3 bases: TGTGCCAGCAGCCCTCTAGCGGGGTCGGTCTACGAGCAGTACTTC. Its protein product is CASSPLAGSVYEQYF.

This clone was observed a single time. J is TRBJ2-2 and V is TRBV30, with D perhaps matching TRBD1 (6 bases). CDR1 GTSNPN and CDR2 SVGIG come from the germline V gene (reference sequence). Trimming pared 4 bases from V and 1 base from J, leaving 13 bases between. The CDR3 is 15 residues long. The CDR3 DNA is TGTGCCTGGATTAGAGGCAGGGGGAACACCGGGGAGCTGTTTTTT. Amino acids: CAWIRGRGNTGELFF.

The chain joins TRBV5-4 to TRBJ2-7, with 7 positions matching TRBD1. V dropped 4 bases and J dropped 2; count of bases not matched to a gene: 3. The CDR3 is made up of 13 amino acids. Germline loops: CDR1 SGHNT, CDR2 YYREEE (reference sequence). The CDR3 DNA reads as TGTGCCAGCAGCAGAGGGACAGCCTACGAGCAGTACTTC. This translates into CASSRGTAYEQYF.

The V and J genes are TRBV3-1 (or the pseudogene TRBV3-2) and TRBJ2-1, with TRBD2 identical over 11 bases. Germline V gives CDR1 LGHDT, CDR2 YNNKEL (reference sequence). Trimming took 0 bases from V and 16 from J; bases not matched to a gene: 11. The CDR3 sequence is 15 residues long. CDR3 nucleotides: TGTGCCAGCAGCCAAGATAGCGGGAGGGCCCCTTGGTTATTCTTC. Encoded protein: CASSQDSGRAPWLFF.

The rearrangement joins TRBV3-1 (or the pseudogene TRBV3-2) to TRBJ2-1; 11 bases match TRBD2. The CDR3 covers 16 residues. The germline V gene has CDR1 LGHDT and CDR2 YNNKEL (reference sequence). Trimming cost V 1 base and J 10 bases; bases outside gene matches: 9. The CDR3 protein is CASSQVGLAGGEEQFF. The CDR3 DNA reads TGTGCCAGCAGCCAAGTTGGGCTAGCGGGAGGTGAGGAGCAGTTCTTC.